These 12 T cell receptor beta chains originate from one sample sequenced in a study of regulatory T cells in long-lasting Graves disease. Time point here: newly diagnosed GD, antithyroid drugs for less than 3 months. Scientists built the TCR library using RNA that was extracted from PBMCs. CDR3-region Arm-PCR and iRepertoire HTBI primers produced the TCR beta libraries. TCRdb reprocessed the multiplex PCR reads with MiXCR, giving one entry per CDR3 protein. This table has about 540,000 distinct CDR3 sequences, roughly 14% appearing once. This sample also belongs to another study, concerning T cells in Graves' hyperthyroidism and ophthalmopathy.

The specimen comprised peripheral blood mononuclear cells (PBMCs), sampled at new diagnosis, from a patient treated with antithyroid drugs. Receptors were obtained from a man younger than 45 with Graves disease.

This clonotype has just a few counts. The V call is TRBV15, the J call TRBJ1-3; D not certain. Between the trimmed V and J ends, which lost 5 bases and 4 bases, there was a span of 12 bases. Germline V gene data show CDR1 as LNHNV and CDR2 as YYDKDF (reference sequence). The CDR3 has 14 amino acids. The CDR3, as DNA: TGTGCCACCAGCTCACGGACGGTGGGAAACACCATATATTTT. Translated: CATSSRTVGNTIYF.

As DNA, the CDR3 is TGCAGCGTTGAAGACCCATCGGTAGCGGGAGGTCGTGAGCAGTTCTTC. Translating it yields CSVEDPSVAGGREQFF. The chain links TRBV29-1 to TRBJ2-1, with TRBD2 matching 10 bases. The V gene end was trimmed by 0 bases and the J gene end by 9 bases; junction bases not matched to a gene: 11. Germline assignment: CDR1 SQVTM and CDR2 ANQGSEA. The CDR3 sequence is 16 residues long.

This clonotype was observed many times. The rearrangement joins TRBV19 to TRBJ1-2; D ambiguous. The germline V gene has CDR1 LNHDA and CDR2 SQIVND (reference sequence). V was trimmed by 5 bases and J by 8 bases, leaving 12 bases between them. The CDR3 covers 12 residues. As DNA, the CDR3 is TGTGCCAGTAGTCCCGGGAGAGGGGGCTACACCTTC. Protein: CASSPGRGGYTF. Variable domain in full (rest from reference TRBV19 and TRBJ1-2): DGGITQSPKYLFRKEGQNVTLSCEQNLNHDAMYWYRQDPGQGLRLIYYSQIVNDFQKGDIAEGYSVSREKKESFPLTVTSAQKNPTAFYLCASSPGRGGYTFGSGTRLTVV.

The DNA of the CDR3 is TGTGCCAGCAGCTTAGTTGGGACAGTGATATCCGAGCAGTACTTC. Translating it yields CASSLVGTVISEQYF. The chain links TRBV7-2 to TRBJ2-7; 7 positions agree with TRBD1. The CDR3 sequence is 15 residues long. Germline V gives CDR1 SGHTA, CDR2 FQGNSA. With 1 base clipped from V and 6 bases from J, the junction kept 9 bases outside the gene matches. The whole variable domain, remainder taken from reference TRBV7-2 and TRBJ2-7, is GAGVSQSPSNKVTEKGKDVELRCDPISGHTALYWYRQSLGQGLEFLIYFQGNSAPDKSGLPSDRFSAERTGGSVSTLTIQRTQQEDSAVYLCASSLVGTVISEQYFGPGTRLTVT.

The sample holds a few counts of this clonotype. The V and J genes are TRBV27 and TRBJ2-3; D call uncertain. Trimming shortened V by 6 bases and J by 2 bases, and 9 bases separated the two germline ends. This CDR3 is 13 amino acids long. Germline CDR1 MNHEY, CDR2 SMNVEV (reference sequence). As DNA, the CDR3 is TGTGCCAGCAGAAAACAGCTCACAGATACGCAGTATTTT. Protein: CASRKQLTDTQYF.

This clonotype was counted at least ten times. V and J are TRBV20-1 and TRBJ2-1; D remains unclear. Germline CDR1 DFQATT, CDR2 SNEGSKA (reference sequence). With 3 bases removed from V and 0 bases from J, the gap between germline ends came to 6 bases. This CDR3 region has 13 residues. CDR3 sequence: CSASPSSYNEQFF. CDR3 coding DNA: TGCAGTGCTAGTCCTAGCTCCTACAATGAGCAGTTCTTC.

This clonotype was picked up many times. The rearrangement links TRBV5-8 to TRBJ1-5; D unclear. V lost 2 bases and J lost 3, with 9 bases in between. Germline assignment: CDR1 SGHTS and CDR2 YDEGEE. The CDR3 runs to 14 residues. Written as DNA, the CDR3 is TGTGCCAGCAGCTTTATGACTTACAATCAGCCCCAGCATTTT. Protein product: CASSFMTYNQPQHF. Full variable domain (remainder filled in from reference TRBV5-8 and TRBJ1-5): EAGVTQSPTHLIKTRGQQATLRCSPISGHTSVYWYQQALGLGLQFLLWYDEGEERNRGNFPPRFSGRQFPNYSSELNVNALELEDSALYLCASSFMTYNQPQHFGDGTRLSIL.

This clonotype was counted at least ten times. This chain uses TRBV12-3 or TRBV12-4 with TRBJ2-6; the D gene is possibly TRBD2 (6 bases). CDR3 size: 15 residues. V lost 4 bases, J lost 0 bases, and 7 bases lay in between. CDR3 sequence: CASSSGGSGANVLTF. CDR3 DNA sequence: TGTGCCAGCAGTTCCGGGGGCTCTGGGGCCAACGTCCTGACTTTC.

There are many counts of this clonotype. The chain couples TRBV10-1 to TRBJ2-7; 11 positions agree with TRBD2. The V gene's germline CDR1 is WNHNN and CDR2 SYGVQD (reference sequence). This CDR3 is 15 amino acids long. V shed 2 bases and J 6 bases; nucleotides not matched to a gene: 6. The CDR3, as DNA: TGCGCCAGCAGTGAGACTAGCGGGAGAGTAGGCGAGCAGTACTTC. Translation: CASSETSGRVGEQYF.

This clonotype was counted many times. V gene TRBV7-8 combines with J gene TRBJ1-1; no clear D gene. The CDR3 covers 13 residues. Germline V CDR1 and CDR2: SGHVS, FQNEAQ. V lost 4 bases and J lost 8, with 14 bases in between. The CDR3 protein is CASSSLEVSEAFF. The CDR3 DNA reads TGTGCCAGCAGCTCCCTGGAGGTCAGCGAAGCTTTCTTT.

Many counts were recorded for this clonotype. This chain links TRBV10-2 with TRBJ2-1; a weak D match, TRBD2 (6 bases). The germline V gene encodes CDR1 WSHSY and CDR2 SAAADI. V lost 8 bases and J 0 bases, leaving 17 bases between the germline ends. The length of the CDR3 is 16 residues. CDR3 protein: CASCHSGPSSYNEQFF. The DNA for the CDR3 is TGCGCCAGCTGTCATAGCGGTCCCAGCTCCTACAATGAGCAGTTCTTC.

The chain employs TRBV5-6 and TRBJ2-5, with 8 bases identical to TRBD2. This CDR3 has 15 residues. Germline V gene sequence: CDR1 SGHDT, CDR2 YYEEEE. Trimming removed 4 bases from V and 4 bases from J; junction bases left unmatched: 9. The CDR3 protein is CASSRSGSVGETQYF. CDR3 sequence (DNA): TGTGCCAGCAGCCGGAGCGGGAGTGTAGGAGAGACCCAGTACTTC.